The 14 T cell receptor beta chains presented below share a single source sample, sequenced in a study of early T cells in non-severe SARS-CoV-2 infection. TCRdb re-derived calls from the 5' RACE reads in MiXCR, one entry per CDR3 protein. The table includes approximately 27,000 distinct CDR3 sequences, approximately 4.2% detected once. Input material: whole blood. These receptors were obtained from an adult who was a healthcare worker with PCR-confirmed SARS-CoV-2 infection or an uninfected control (not recorded which).

As regards this clonotype: One end of the junction is discordant with germline, which a read error may explain. J is TRBJ2-5 and V is TRBV6-1, with D perhaps assigned TRBD1 or TRBD2 (5 bases each). The CDR3 spans 13 residues. Germline-derived CDR1 and CDR2 are MNHNS and SASEGT. As DNA, the CDR3 is TGTGCCAGCAGTGAGGGGGTTGGAGAGACCCGGTACTTC. Translation gives CASSEGVGETRYF.

This clonotype showed up just a few times. The chain is built from TRBV12-3 or TRBV12-4 and TRBJ2-3, with D perhaps being TRBD1 or TRBD2 (5 bases each). Trimming cost V 2 bases and J 5 bases, with 17 bases left between them. The CDR3 spans 16 residues. CDR3 loop: CASSLSGSVGRDTQYF. CDR3 nucleotide sequence: TGTGCCAGCAGTTTAAGTGGTAGCGTGGGGCGAGATACGCAGTATTTT.

This clonotype is deemed medium-sized. The V gene is TRBV29-1, the J gene TRBJ2-3; D unresolved. Germline V gene data show CDR1 as SQVTM and CDR2 as ANQGSEA. The germline V and J ends were trimmed by 0 bases and 5 bases, with 12 bases remaining between them. This CDR3 comprises 14 residues. The CDR3 protein is CSVEDPLGQDTQYF. For the CDR3, the DNA is TGCAGCGTTGAAGATCCTCTGGGCCAAGATACGCAGTATTTT.

The chain joins TRBV3-2 to TRBJ2-1; the table's D call TRBD2 went unverified against the DNA. TRBV3-2 is flagged as a pseudogene. The CDR3 covers 14 residues. CDR3 coding DNA: TGTGCCAGCAGCCAAGATCGGAAAGGGAGTGGACAGTTCTTC. Its translation: CASSQDRKGSGQFF.

This clonotype was recorded many times. The rearrangement uses TRBV3-1 and TRBJ2-7, with unresolved D. The CDR3 sequence is 13 residues long. CDR1 LGHDT and CDR2 YNNKEL come from the germline V gene (reference sequence). With 0 bases removed from V and 6 bases from J, the gap between germline ends came to 9 bases. CDR3 protein: CASSQEQFGEQYF. CDR3 bases: TGTGCCAGCAGCCAAGAGCAGTTCGGCGAGCAGTACTTC.

This clonotype was detected ten times or more. This chain uses TRBV28 with TRBJ1-4, with a weak D call TRBD1 (5 bases). V lost 3 bases and J 8 bases, leaving 13 bases between the germline ends. The germline V gene has CDR1 MDHEN and CDR2 SYDVKM. The CDR3 is 14 amino acids. The CDR3 sequence: CASSLGQFREKLFF. The CDR3 DNA is TGTGCCAGCAGTTTGGGGCAGTTTCGAGAAAAACTGTTTTTT.

This clonotype was observed a few times. The chain joins TRBV18 to TRBJ2-3; D perhaps matches TRBD2 (5 bases). The germline gives CDR1 KGHSH, CDR2 LQKENI. V was pared by 3 bases and J by 3 bases, with 10 bases between. This CDR3 spans 14 amino acids. CDR3 protein: CASSPQTGTDTQYF. The CDR3 nucleotides read TGTGCCAGCTCACCTCAGACGGGAACAGATACGCAGTATTTT.

This clonotype was counted many times. This chain connects TRBV6-6 to TRBJ2-1, with 16 bases lining up with TRBD2. The CDR3 has 18 residues. V lost 6 bases to trimming and J lost 7 bases; unmatched junction nucleotides: 12. Germline V gene data show CDR1 as MNHNY and CDR2 as SVGAGI (reference sequence). The DNA for the CDR3 is TGTGCCAGCAGCGGCGGGACTAGCGGGAGGGCCGGGTGGAATGAGCAGTTCTTC. Translating it yields CASSGGTSGRAGWNEQFF.

In this sample, this clonotype turned up many times. V and J are TRBV6-6 and TRBJ1-5; D is possibly TRBD1 (5 bases). Germline V gene data show CDR1 as MNHNY and CDR2 as SVGAGI (reference sequence). The V end lost 2 bases, the J end lost 1 base, and 18 bases lay between the germline ends. The CDR3 is made up of 18 amino acids. CDR3 bases: TGTGCCAGCAGTTACCCTCCGGGGCGGGGAGGCAGCAATCAGCCCCAGCATTTT. Protein sequence: CASSYPPGRGGSNQPQHF.

There are many counts of this clonotype. The chain is built from TRBV28 and TRBJ1-3; D uncertain. Deletions cut 2 bases from V and 0 bases from J, with 8 bases between. Germline V gene sequence: CDR1 MDHEN, CDR2 SYDVKM. The CDR3 runs 15 residues. CDR3 protein: CASSLVSSSGNTIYF. In nucleotides, the CDR3 is TGTGCCAGCAGTTTAGTCAGCAGCTCTGGAAACACCATATATTTT. Full variable domain (rest looked up from reference TRBV28 and TRBJ1-3): DVKVTQSSRYLVKRTGEKVFLECVQDMDHENMFWYRQDPGLGLRLIYFSYDVKMKEKGDIPEGYSVSREKKERFSLILESASTNQTSMYLCASSLVSSSGNTIYFGEGSWLTVV.

This clonotype was seen a handful of times. The CDR3 DNA sequence: TGTGCCAGCACCCTGGGACACCCGAACACCGGGGAGCTGTTTTTT. As protein: CASTLGHPNTGELFF. The chain combines TRBV7-8 with TRBJ2-2; possible D gene TRBD1, 6 bases. V lost 7 bases to trimming and J lost 0 bases, with 12 bases between them. Germline V gene data show CDR1 as SGHVS and CDR2 as FQNEAQ. This CDR3 is built from 15 residues.

This clonotype was seen ten or more times. The genes are TRBV15 and TRBJ2-2; no definite D call. CDR3 length: 14 residues. Germline lookup yields CDR1 LNHNV and CDR2 YYDKDF (reference sequence). Trimming pared 0 bases from V and 3 bases from J, leaving 5 bases between. The CDR3 region is CATSRDLYTGELFF. DNA of the CDR3: TGTGCCACCAGCAGAGATCTGTACACCGGGGAGCTGTTTTTT. The full variable domain, completed using reference TRBV15 and TRBJ2-2, is DAMVIQNPRYQVTQFGKPVTLSCSQTLNHNVMYWYQQKSSQAPKLLFHYYDKDFNNEADTPDNFQSRRPNTSFCFLDIRSPGLGDTAMYLCATSRDLYTGELFFGEGSRLTVL.

This clonotype was picked up a small number of times. The rearrangement joins TRBV12-3 or TRBV12-4 to TRBJ1-2; D not resolved. This CDR3 contains 13 residues. The V end was cut by 6 bases, the J end by 7 bases, with 15 bases between. In DNA form, the CDR3 reads TGTGCCAGCAGCTCGGACGGCCCCACTGGCTACACCTTC. The encoded protein is CASSSDGPTGYTF.

This clonotype was seen more than once but under ten times. The rearrangement uses TRBV20-1 and TRBJ2-7; the D is unclear. This CDR3 is built from 16 residues. The germline gives CDR1 DFQATT, CDR2 SNEGSKA (reference sequence). Trimming removed 2 bases from V and 0 bases from J, with 17 bases in between. The CDR3 DNA reads TGCAGTGCTAGACCCTCCAAACGGCAGAGCTCCTACGAGCAGTACTTC. It specifies CSARPSKRQSSYEQYF.